These 10 T cell receptor beta chains share one sample of origin, sequenced in a study of neurological immune-mediated disorders. TCRdb re-called the 5' RACE reads through MiXCR, storing one row per CDR3 protein. The sample has some 95,000 distinct CDR3 sequences, approximately 3.3% seen once. Sequencing used PBMCs. The receptor source for this set is a woman between 18 and 30 years old with multiple sclerosis.

This clonotype was found many times. CDR3 loop: CAISLQLQETQYF. The CDR3, as DNA: TGTGCCATCAGCCTACAGTTACAAGAGACCCAGTACTTC. The chain is built from TRBV10-3 and TRBJ2-5; no reliable D call. Germline CDR1 and CDR2: ENHRY and SYGVKD. The CDR3 covers 13 residues. V shed 6 bases and J shed 2 bases, with 10 bases lying between them.

Many counts were recorded for this clonotype. The V gene is TRBV20-1, the J gene TRBJ2-1; maybe TRBD1 (6 bases). CDR1 is DFQATT and CDR2 is SNEGSKA in the germline V gene (reference sequence). Trimming removed 0 bases at V and 8 bases at J, with 14 bases between. The CDR3 runs to 14 residues. The CDR3 sequence is CSARDWTVFYEQFF. In nucleotides, the CDR3 is TGCAGTGCTAGAGACTGGACAGTTTTCTATGAGCAGTTCTTC.

This clonotype was observed many times. CDR3 amino acids: CASRGTAAYGYTF. CDR3 nucleotide sequence: TGTGCCAGCAGGGGGACGGCGGCCTATGGCTACACCTTC. The chain carries TRBV28 and TRBJ1-2; possibly TRBD1 for D (5 bases). The CDR3 extends over 13 amino acids. V lost 6 bases and J 4 bases, leaving 12 bases between the germline ends. Germline assignment: CDR1 MDHEN and CDR2 SYDVKM.

This clonotype was counted many times. The chain recombines TRBV12-3 or TRBV12-4 with TRBJ1-4; D remains unclear. Trimming took 5 bases from V and 8 from J, leaving 12 bases between them. CDR3 size: 13 residues. The CDR3 DNA is TGTGCCAGCAGTAATACCCCGGGAGAAAAACTGTTTTTT. Protein product: CASSNTPGEKLFF.

Notes on this clonotype: An end of the junction differs from the germline gene, which may be a read error. The chain employs TRBV5-1 and TRBJ1-4; the match to TRBD1 covers 7 bases. This CDR3 contains 14 residues. CDR1 is SGHRS, CDR2 YFSETQ, per germline. Here the CDR3 DNA reads TGTGCCATCAGCGCGGGACAGCTCAATGAAAAACTGTTTTTT. Translation: CAISAGQLNEKLFF.

This clonotype was picked up many times. This sequence joins TRBV7-2 and TRBJ2-3; 12 nucleotides align to TRBD2. Looked up from germline, CDR1 is SGHTA and CDR2 is FQGNSA. The CDR3 is 16 amino acids. J lost 4 bases, V lost 4 bases, and 6 bases had no gene match. Written as DNA, the CDR3 is TGTGCCAGCAGCTATCTCTCTAGCGGGAGGGCAGATACGCAGTATTTT. It encodes CASSYLSSGRADTQYF.

This clonotype was recorded a few times. The V gene is TRBV20-1, the J gene TRBJ1-6; D remains unclear. Trimming cost V 2 bases and J 9 bases, with 11 bases left between them. Looked up from germline, CDR1 is DFQATT and CDR2 is SNEGSKA (reference sequence). The CDR3 has 13 amino acids. The CDR3 loop is CSARHILGSPLHF. The DNA for the CDR3 is TGCAGTGCTAGACACATTTTAGGTTCACCCCTCCACTTT.

This clonotype was counted a few times. The chain uses TRBV20-1 and TRBJ2-3, with unresolved D. The V and J ends lost 6 bases and 2 bases respectively, with 9 bases between them. Germline lookup yields CDR1 DFQATT and CDR2 SNEGSKA (reference sequence). CDR3 length: 12 residues. The chain's CDR3 is CSALTSTDTQYF. The CDR3 region has the DNA TGCAGTGCGTTGACTTCCACAGATACGCAGTATTTT.

In this sample, this clonotype turned up many times. The CDR3 region is CASSLVPEGSQKLFF. CDR3 nucleotides: TGTGCCAGCAGCTTAGTCCCGGAGGGGTCGCAAAAACTGTTTTTT. The genes are TRBV7-2 and TRBJ1-4; D may be TRBD1 (5 bases). V was cut by 1 base and J by 9 bases, with 15 bases left in between. This CDR3 has 15 residues. Germline V gives CDR1 SGHTA, CDR2 FQGNSA.

This clonotype was detected many times. The V and J genes are TRBV12-3 or TRBV12-4 and TRBJ1-5; no reliable D call. V lost 6 bases, J lost 3 bases, and 12 bases lay in between. The CDR3 is made up of 14 amino acids. The CDR3 nucleotides read TGTGCCAGCAGGAAACACGGGGACAATCAGCCCCAGCATTTT. It yields the protein CASRKHGDNQPQHF.